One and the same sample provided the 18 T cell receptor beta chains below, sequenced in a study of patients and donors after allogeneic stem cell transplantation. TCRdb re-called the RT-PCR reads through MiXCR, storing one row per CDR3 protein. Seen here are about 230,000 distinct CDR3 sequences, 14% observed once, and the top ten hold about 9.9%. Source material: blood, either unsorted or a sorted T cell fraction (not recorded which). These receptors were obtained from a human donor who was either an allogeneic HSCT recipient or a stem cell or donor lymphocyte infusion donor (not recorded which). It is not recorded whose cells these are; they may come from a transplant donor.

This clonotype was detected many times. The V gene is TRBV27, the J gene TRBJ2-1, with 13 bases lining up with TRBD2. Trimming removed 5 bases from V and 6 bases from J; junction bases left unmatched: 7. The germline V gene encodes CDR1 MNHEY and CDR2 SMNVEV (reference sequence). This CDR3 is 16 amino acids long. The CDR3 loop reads CASSLSRLAGGNEQFF. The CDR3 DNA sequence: TGTGCCAGCAGTCTTTCAAGACTAGCGGGGGGCAATGAGCAGTTCTTC.

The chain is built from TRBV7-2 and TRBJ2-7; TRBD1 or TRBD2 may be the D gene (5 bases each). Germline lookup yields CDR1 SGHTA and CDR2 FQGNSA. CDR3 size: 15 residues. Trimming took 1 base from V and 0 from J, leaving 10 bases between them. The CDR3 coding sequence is TGTGCCAGCAGCTTAGTTGAGGGGAGCTCCTACGAGCAGTACTTC. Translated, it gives CASSLVEGSSYEQYF. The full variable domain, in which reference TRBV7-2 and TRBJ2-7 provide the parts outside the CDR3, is GAGVSQSPSNKVTEKGKDVELRCDPISGHTALYWYRQSLGQGLEFLIYFQGNSAPDKSGLPSDRFSAERTGGSVSTLTIQRTQQEDSAVYLCASSLVEGSSYEQYFGPGTRLTVT.

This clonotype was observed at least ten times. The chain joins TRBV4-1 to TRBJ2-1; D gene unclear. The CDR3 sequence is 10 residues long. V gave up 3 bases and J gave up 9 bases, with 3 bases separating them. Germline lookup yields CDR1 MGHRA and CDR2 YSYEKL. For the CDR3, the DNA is TGCGCCAGCAGCCATACTGAGCAGTTCTTC. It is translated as CASSHTEQFF.

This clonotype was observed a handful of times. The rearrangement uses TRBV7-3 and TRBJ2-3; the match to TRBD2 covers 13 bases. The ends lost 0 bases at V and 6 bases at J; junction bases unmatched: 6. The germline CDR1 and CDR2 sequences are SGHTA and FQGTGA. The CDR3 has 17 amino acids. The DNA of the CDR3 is TGTGCCAGCAGCTTAACGACGACTAGCGGGAGGAGCGATACGCAGTATTTT. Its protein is CASSLTTTSGRSDTQYF. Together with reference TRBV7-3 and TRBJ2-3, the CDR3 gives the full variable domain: GAGVSQTPSNKVTEKGKYVELRCDPISGHTALYWYRQSLGQGPEFLIYFQGTGAADDSGLPNDRFFAVRPEGSVSTLKIQRTERGDSAVYLCASSLTTTSGRSDTQYFGPGTRLTVL.

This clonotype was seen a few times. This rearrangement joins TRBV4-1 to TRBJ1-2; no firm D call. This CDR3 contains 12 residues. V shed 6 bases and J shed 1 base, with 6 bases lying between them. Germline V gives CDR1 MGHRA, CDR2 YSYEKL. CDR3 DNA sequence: TGCGCCAGCAGGGAGGGTAACTATGGCTACACCTTC. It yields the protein CASREGNYGYTF.

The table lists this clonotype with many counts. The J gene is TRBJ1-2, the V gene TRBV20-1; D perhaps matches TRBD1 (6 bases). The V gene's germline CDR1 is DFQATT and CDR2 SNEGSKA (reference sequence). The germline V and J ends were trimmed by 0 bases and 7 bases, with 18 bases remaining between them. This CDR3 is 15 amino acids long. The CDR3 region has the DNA TGCAGTGCTAGAGATTTATCAGGGGAAAGCGGTGGCTACACCTTC. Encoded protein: CSARDLSGESGGYTF.

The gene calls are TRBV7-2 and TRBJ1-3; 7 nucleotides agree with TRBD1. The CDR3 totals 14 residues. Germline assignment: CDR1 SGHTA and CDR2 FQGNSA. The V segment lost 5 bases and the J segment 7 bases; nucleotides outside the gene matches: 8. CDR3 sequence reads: CASSLSQGRNTIYF. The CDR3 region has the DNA TGTGCCAGCAGCCTGTCACAGGGGCGGAACACCATATATTTT.

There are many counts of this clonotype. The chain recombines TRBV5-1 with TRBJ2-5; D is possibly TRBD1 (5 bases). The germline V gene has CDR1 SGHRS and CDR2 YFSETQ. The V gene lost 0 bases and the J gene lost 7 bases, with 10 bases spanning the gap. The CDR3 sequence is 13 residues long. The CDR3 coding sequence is TGCGCCAGCAGCTTGGGCGACAGTGGGACCCAGTACTTC. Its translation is CASSLGDSGTQYF.

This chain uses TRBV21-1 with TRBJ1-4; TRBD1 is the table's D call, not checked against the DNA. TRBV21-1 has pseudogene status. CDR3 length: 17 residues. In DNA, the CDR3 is TGTGCCAGCAGCAAAGCGGTCCAGGGTCACACTAATGAAAAACTGTTTTTT. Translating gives CASSKAVQGHTNEKLFF.

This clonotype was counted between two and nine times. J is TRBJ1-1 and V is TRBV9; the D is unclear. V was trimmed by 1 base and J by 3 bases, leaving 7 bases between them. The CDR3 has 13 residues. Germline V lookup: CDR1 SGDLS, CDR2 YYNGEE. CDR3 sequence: CASSVKADTEAFF. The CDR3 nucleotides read TGTGCCAGCAGCGTAAAGGCGGACACTGAAGCTTTCTTT.

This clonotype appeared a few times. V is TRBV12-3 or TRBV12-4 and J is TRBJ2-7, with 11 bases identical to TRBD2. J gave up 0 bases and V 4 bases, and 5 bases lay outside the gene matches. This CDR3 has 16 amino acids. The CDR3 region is CASSSRLAGSSYEQYF. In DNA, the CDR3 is TGTGCCAGCAGTTCTAGACTAGCGGGGAGCTCCTACGAGCAGTACTTC.

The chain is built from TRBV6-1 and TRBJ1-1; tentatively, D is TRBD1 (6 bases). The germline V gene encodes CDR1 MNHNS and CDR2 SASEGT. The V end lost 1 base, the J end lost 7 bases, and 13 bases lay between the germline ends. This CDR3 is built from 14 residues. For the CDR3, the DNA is TGTGCCAGCAGTGAAGACGGACAGCCCCGTGAAGCTTTCTTT. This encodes CASSEDGQPREAFF.

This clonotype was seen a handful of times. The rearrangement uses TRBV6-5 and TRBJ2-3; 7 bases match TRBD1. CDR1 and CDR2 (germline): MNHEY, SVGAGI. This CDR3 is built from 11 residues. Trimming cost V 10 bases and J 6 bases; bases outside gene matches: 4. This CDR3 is CATADRDTQYF. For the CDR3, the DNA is TGTGCCACCGCGGACAGGGATACGCAGTATTTT.

The CDR3 loop is CATSDTGASYEQYF. Written as DNA, the CDR3 is TGTGCCACCAGTGATACAGGGGCCTCCTACGAGCAGTACTTC. The chain recombines TRBV24-1 with TRBJ2-7; 7 bases fit TRBD1. CDR1 KGHDR and CDR2 SFDVKD come from the germline V gene. Trimming took 3 bases from V and 0 from J; bases not matched to a gene: 1. The CDR3 has 14 residues.

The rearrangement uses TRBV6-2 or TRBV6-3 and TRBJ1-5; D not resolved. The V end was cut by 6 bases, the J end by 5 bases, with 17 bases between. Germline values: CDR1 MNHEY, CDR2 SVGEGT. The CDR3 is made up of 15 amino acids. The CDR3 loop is CASSRKTMEDQPQHF. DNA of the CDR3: TGTGCCAGCAGCCGAAAGACTATGGAGGATCAGCCCCAGCATTTT.

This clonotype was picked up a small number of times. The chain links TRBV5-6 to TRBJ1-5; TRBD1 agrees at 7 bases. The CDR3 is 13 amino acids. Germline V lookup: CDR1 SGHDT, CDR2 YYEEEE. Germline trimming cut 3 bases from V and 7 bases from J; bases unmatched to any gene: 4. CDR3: CASSSTGRQPQHF. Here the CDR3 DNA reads TGTGCCAGCAGCTCGACAGGGAGACAGCCCCAGCATTTT.

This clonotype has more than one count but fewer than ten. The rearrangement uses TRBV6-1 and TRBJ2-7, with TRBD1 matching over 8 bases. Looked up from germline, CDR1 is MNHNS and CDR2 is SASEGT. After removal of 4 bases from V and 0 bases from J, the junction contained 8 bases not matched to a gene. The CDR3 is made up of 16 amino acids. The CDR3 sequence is CASSAKTGTGSYEQYF. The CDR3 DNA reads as TGTGCCAGCAGTGCCAAGACCGGGACAGGCTCCTACGAGCAGTACTTC.

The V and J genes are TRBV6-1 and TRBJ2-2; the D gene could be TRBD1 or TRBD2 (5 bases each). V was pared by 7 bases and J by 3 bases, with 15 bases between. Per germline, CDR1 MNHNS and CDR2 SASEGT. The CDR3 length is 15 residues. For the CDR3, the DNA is TGTGCCAGCACCCCATTCCGGGGCTACACCGGGGAGCTGTTTTTT. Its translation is CASTPFRGYTGELFF.